These 24 T cell receptor beta chains were all obtained from the same sample, sequenced in a study of shared clonotypes between healthy human individuals. Assay used: immunoSEQ multiplex PCR; TCRdb lists only in-frame clones, some missing. The table lists 2,500,000 or so clones, roughly 93% of them singletons. Sequencing was done on a sample of naive CD4+ T cells from PBMCs. Documented subset: CD45RA+ positively selected. Receptors were obtained from a man between 18 and 35 years old in good health. Some clones in this sample may be carry-over from other donors' samples.

This rearrangement joins TRBV29-1 to TRBJ2-5, with D possibly being TRBD1 or TRBD2 (5 bases each). The germline V and J ends were trimmed by 0 bases and 5 bases, with 16 bases remaining between them. The germline V gene encodes CDR1 SQVTM and CDR2 ANQGSEA. The CDR3 runs 15 residues. CDR3 DNA sequence: TGCAGCGTTGAAGATTACGGGACGAATTGGGAGACCCAGTACTTC. Translating gives CSVEDYGTNWETQYF.

In its sample, this clone was seen once. V gene TRBV19 combines with J gene TRBJ2-3; D assignment may be TRBD1 or TRBD2 (6 bases each). Between the trimmed V and J ends, which lost 0 bases and 4 bases, there was a span of 17 bases. Germline CDR1 reads LNHDA; CDR2 reads SQIVND (reference sequence). The CDR3 has 17 amino acids. The CDR3 loop is CASSIDRGTPAADTQYF. CDR3 nucleotides: TGTGCCAGTAGTATAGATAGGGGGACTCCCGCGGCAGATACGCAGTATTTT.

V and J are TRBV27 and TRBJ2-7; D remains unclear. V was pared by 2 bases and J by 3 bases, with 17 bases between. Per the germline V gene, CDR1 is MNHEY and CDR2 is SMNVEV (reference sequence). The CDR3 loop spans 16 amino acids. In DNA form, the CDR3 reads TGTGCCAGCAGTTTAGTTTCGGCCCTACGCCTCTACGAGCAGTACTTC. Translation: CASSLVSALRLYEQYF.

The chain links TRBV19 to TRBJ1-5, with TRBD1 identical over 7 bases. Unmatched junction bases numbered 10, after V lost 5 bases and J lost 0 bases. The V gene's germline CDR1 is LNHDA and CDR2 SQIVND (reference sequence). This CDR3 has 17 amino acids. CDR3: CASSPGPGTASNQPQHF. CDR3 bases: TGTGCCAGTAGTCCCGGGCCGGGGACAGCTAGCAATCAGCCCCAGCATTTT.

The rearrangement links TRBV30 to TRBJ2-1, with 7 bases matching TRBD2. Germline CDR1 and CDR2: GTSNPN and SVGIG (reference sequence). V lost 8 bases, J lost 2 bases, and 9 bases stayed unmatched. The CDR3 length is 14 residues. CDR3 region: CAGILLATYNEQFF. The CDR3 bases are TGTGCCGGTATTTTACTAGCGACCTACAATGAGCAGTTCTTC.

This clone has just a few counts. This chain links TRBV28 with TRBJ1-5, with D unclear. Germline CDR1 reads MDHEN; CDR2 reads SYDVKM. The CDR3 loop spans 16 amino acids. The V end lost 5 bases, the J end lost 0 bases, and 14 bases lay between the germline ends. The CDR3: CASSTIWENSNQPQHF. The CDR3 DNA reads TGTGCCAGCAGTACCATCTGGGAAAATAGCAATCAGCCCCAGCATTTT. Using reference TRBV28 and TRBJ1-5 for the parts outside the CDR3, the full variable domain is DVKVTQSSRYLVKRTGEKVFLECVQDMDHENMFWYRQDPGLGLRLIYFSYDVKMKEKGDIPEGYSVSREKKERFSLILESASTNQTSMYLCASSTIWENSNQPQHFGDGTRLSIL.

Only one count was recorded for this clone. The chain has TRBV7-2 and TRBJ2-5; either TRBD1 or TRBD2 may fit D (5 bases each). There are 18 residues in the CDR3. V lost 2 bases and J lost 1, with 20 bases in between. The germline V gene has CDR1 SGHTA and CDR2 FQGNSA. In nucleotides, the CDR3 is TGTGCCAGCAGCTTACGGCGAGGGACCAGTGGCGTCCAAGAGACCCAGTACTTC. The encoded protein is CASSLRRGTSGVQETQYF. The variable domain in full, with the rest retrieved from reference TRBV7-2 and TRBJ2-5, is GAGVSQSPSNKVTEKGKDVELRCDPISGHTALYWYRQSLGQGLEFLIYFQGNSAPDKSGLPSDRFSAERTGGSVSTLTIQRTQQEDSAVYLCASSLRRGTSGVQETQYFGPGTRLLVL.

This rearrangement joins TRBV2 to TRBJ2-3; TRBD1 agrees at 7 bases. Losses at the gene ends were 1 base for V and 4 bases for J; bases not matched to a gene: 2. Germline-derived CDR1 and CDR2 are SNHLY and FYNNEI. The CDR3 length is 14 residues. The CDR3 region has the DNA TGTGCCAGCAGTGAAGAAAGGGGGCCAGATACGCAGTATTTT. As protein: CASSEERGPDTQYF.

The V and J genes are TRBV12-5 and TRBJ1-1; D possibly corresponds to TRBD1 (5 bases). Trimming took 1 base from V and 1 from J, leaving 10 bases between them. CDR3 length: 15 residues. Germline CDR1 and CDR2: LGHNT and FRNRAP. CDR3 nucleotide sequence: TGTGCTAGTGGTTTGGAGGGCGGGGCGAACACTGAAGCTTTCTTT. It translates to CASGLEGGANTEAFF.

The chain couples TRBV5-1 to TRBJ2-2; tentatively, D is TRBD1 (6 bases). With 3 bases removed from V and 6 bases from J, the gap between germline ends came to 12 bases. The CDR3 runs to 14 residues. In germline, CDR1 is SGHRS, CDR2 YFSETQ. Here the CDR3 DNA reads TGCGCCAGCAGCTATCGACAGGAGGCCGGGGAGCTGTTTTTT. This encodes CASSYRQEAGELFF.

The genes are TRBV5-1 and TRBJ2-1; 8 bases are a match to TRBD2. The V gene end was trimmed by 4 bases and the J gene end by 4 bases; junction bases not matched to a gene: 7. CDR3 length equals 15 residues. CDR1 and CDR2 from the germline V gene are SGHRS and YFSETQ. For the CDR3, the DNA is TGCGCCAGCAGCGAGCCGGGACTAGAGTACAATGAGCAGTTCTTC. Residues: CASSEPGLEYNEQFF.

The J gene is TRBJ2-1, the V gene TRBV5-4, with TRBD2 matching over 10 bases. With 4 bases clipped from V and 7 bases from J, the junction kept 17 bases outside the gene matches. CDR1 SGHNT and CDR2 YYREEE come from the germline V gene (reference sequence). The CDR3 is made up of 18 amino acids. The CDR3 loop reads CASSPEGTSASVRNEQFF. DNA for the CDR3: TGTGCCAGCAGCCCGGAGGGGACTAGCGCCTCCGTCAGGAATGAGCAGTTCTTC.

The gene calls are TRBV5-4 and TRBJ2-1; D is undetermined. V was clipped by 1 base and J by 0 bases, with 8 bases between them. The germline V gene encodes CDR1 SGHNT and CDR2 YYREEE (reference sequence). The CDR3 runs to 15 residues. The CDR3 loop is CASSLWANSYNEQFF. The CDR3 region has the DNA TGTGCCAGCAGCTTGTGGGCCAACTCCTACAATGAGCAGTTCTTC.

V is TRBV21-1 and J is TRBJ2-2; the table names TRBD2, a call not compared with the DNA. TRBV21-1 constitutes a pseudogene. This CDR3 spans 16 amino acids. In DNA form, the CDR3 reads TGTGCCAGCAGCAAATTAACGGGTCAGAACACCGGGGAGCTGTTTTTT. This encodes CASSKLTGQNTGELFF.

The chain recombines TRBV4-1 with TRBJ2-3, with TRBD2 matching 10 bases. The CDR3 has 17 residues. After removal of 1 base from V and 6 bases from J, the junction contained 10 bases not matched to a gene. Germline V gene lookup returns CDR1 MGHRA and CDR2 YSYEKL. CDR3 in DNA: TGCGCCAGCAGCCAAGTTGCAACTAGCGGGACGGCGGATACGCAGTATTTT. Amino acid sequence: CASSQVATSGTADTQYF.

J is TRBJ2-7 and V is TRBV4-2; TRBD1 aligns across 9 bases. From germline, CDR1 is LGHNA and CDR2 YNFKEQ. The CDR3 covers 16 residues. V trimming: 2 bases; J trimming: 1 base; junction bases outside the gene matches: 6. Here the CDR3 DNA reads TGTGCCAGCAGCCAACCGGCAGGGACAGGGTCCTACGAGCAGTACTTC. Translated, it gives CASSQPAGTGSYEQYF.

This chain connects TRBV5-6 to TRBJ2-5; D is perhaps TRBD1 or TRBD2 (5 bases each). CDR3 length equals 13 residues. Germline V gene lookup returns CDR1 SGHDT and CDR2 YYEEEE. The V end lost 4 bases, the J end lost 3 bases, and 10 bases lay between the germline ends. CDR3 region: CASSLGRKETQYF. The CDR3 DNA reads TGTGCCAGCAGCCTGGGACGGAAAGAGACCCAGTACTTC.

The V and J genes are TRBV4-1 and TRBJ1-3; D gene unclear. This CDR3 comprises 15 residues. Germline V gene sequence: CDR1 MGHRA, CDR2 YSYEKL. The V and J ends lost 0 bases and 0 bases respectively, with 6 bases between them. CDR3 coding DNA: TGCGCCAGCAGCCAAGAAGCCTACTCTGGAAACACCATATATTTT. Amino acid sequence: CASSQEAYSGNTIYF.

The chain couples TRBV19 to TRBJ1-5; weak D call: TRBD1 (5 bases). CDR1 is LNHDA and CDR2 is SQIVND in the germline V gene (reference sequence). The CDR3 extends over 14 amino acids. With 11 bases removed from V and 4 bases from J, the gap between germline ends came to 18 bases. CDR3 in amino acids: CAPRDQGFNQPQHF. The CDR3 DNA follows: TGTGCCCCCAGGGACCAGGGATTTAATCAGCCCCAGCATTTT. The variable domain in full, with the rest retrieved from reference TRBV19 and TRBJ1-5, is DGGITQSPKYLFRKEGQNVTLSCEQNLNHDAMYWYRQDPGQGLRLIYYSQIVNDFQKGDIAEGYSVSREKKESFPLTVTSAQKNPTAFYLCAPRDQGFNQPQHFGDGTRLSIL.

V usage is TRBV2 and J usage is TRBJ2-7, with 7 bases lining up with TRBD2. This CDR3 is built from 21 residues. J gave up 3 bases and V 5 bases, and 28 bases lay outside the gene matches. Per the germline V gene, CDR1 is SNHLY and CDR2 is FYNNEI. The CDR3 region has the DNA TGTGCCAGCAGTCGGCCGAACGGACGGGAGTTGGGAAGGACTAGGGACTACGAGCAGTACTTC. It specifies CASSRPNGRELGRTRDYEQYF.

The chain employs TRBV6-5 and TRBJ2-3; D is perhaps TRBD1 or TRBD2 (5 bases each). Trimming left V 5 bases short and J 1 base short, with 13 bases between. CDR1 MNHEY and CDR2 SVGAGI come from the germline V gene. The CDR3 is made up of 15 amino acids. The CDR3 bases are TGTGCCAGCAGTACCGGGACGGGTGGCACAGATACGCAGTATTTT. Its protein product is CASSTGTGGTDTQYF.

The chain uses TRBV10-3 and TRBJ1-1, with D possibly being TRBD1 (5 bases). The CDR3 extends over 16 amino acids. Germline lookup yields CDR1 ENHRY and CDR2 SYGVKD. The V gene lost 4 bases and the J gene lost 7 bases, with 22 bases spanning the gap. The DNA of the CDR3 is TGTGCCATCAGTGTTTTTGGCCCTGCTGGTCAGGGTGAAGCTTTCTTT. Protein product: CAISVFGPAGQGEAFF.

This clone appeared a single time. Its ends do not fully match the called genes, so a read error is possible. The V gene is TRBV6-1, the J gene TRBJ2-3; unclear D gene. This CDR3 comprises 14 residues. The germline CDR1 and CDR2 sequences are MNHNS and SASEGT. The CDR3 DNA reads as TGTGCTAGCAGGTCCCCCCCACCAGTAGGTACGCAGTATTTT. It translates to CASRSPPPVGTQYF.

As for this clone: Other DNA sequences in the sample encode the same CDR3. The rearrangement links TRBV28 to TRBJ2-3, with 8 bases aligning to TRBD1. This CDR3 comprises 15 residues. After removal of 3 bases from V and 3 bases from J, the junction contained 5 bases not matched to a gene. Per germline, CDR1 MDHEN and CDR2 SYDVKM. CDR3 sequence: CASSLQGARTDTQYF. Here the CDR3 DNA reads TGTGCCAGCAGTTTGCAGGGGGCTCGGACAGATACGCAGTATTTT.